The following is a T cell receptor beta chain sequence with its context. Urothelial carcinoma, locally advanced or metastatic, affected the patients. Sample numbers ranged from 1 to 8 per patient, encompassing pretreatment and on-treatment collections. This entry comes from a study of PD-L1 blockade in urothelial cancer. The CDR3 runs 16 residues. V was pared by 3 bases and J by 6 bases, with 13 bases of the junction left unmatched. Germline V gene sequence: CDR1 MNHEY, CDR2 SMNVEV (reference sequence). This table comes from immunoSEQ multiplex PCR, and its TCRdb copy is limited to in-frame clones, with some not included. There are some 100,000 clones in the sample; 91% occur only once, and about 0.91% lies in the top ten.

J is TRBJ1-1 and V is TRBV27; 7 bases agree with TRBD1. This receptor was identified in a woman aged 80 or over with urothelial cancer. The material sequenced was PBMCs, taken around atezolizumab (anti-PD-L1) treatment. CDR3 protein: CASSLTTTGTGAEAFF. CDR3 coding DNA: TGTGCCAGCAGTTTGACTACGACAGGGACCGGCGCTGAAGCTTTCTTT.